The 25 T cell receptor beta chains reported below all come from one sample, sequenced in a study of T cells in narcolepsy. Sequenced by immunoSEQ multiplex PCR; TCRdb stores in-frame clones only, minus some. This sample has under 20,000 clones, with about nine tenths found just once. Sequencing was carried out using memory (CD45RA-) CD4+ T cells from blood. The receptors were sampled from a human donor in good health.

The genes are TRBV11-2 and TRBJ2-5; 9 bases line up with TRBD1. Looked up from germline, CDR1 is SGHAT and CDR2 is FQNNGV. The ends lost 2 bases at V and 5 bases at J; junction bases unmatched: 6. This CDR3 region has 15 residues. CDR3 amino acids: CASSLTVTGGETQYF. In DNA form, the CDR3 reads TGTGCCAGCAGCTTAACAGTAACAGGGGGCGAGACCCAGTACTTC.

The V call is TRBV29-1, the J call TRBJ2-7; D is unresolved. CDR1 and CDR2 from the germline V gene are SQVTM and ANQGSEA. The CDR3 has 12 residues. The V end lost 7 bases, the J end lost 12 bases, and 22 bases lay between the germline ends. The CDR3 protein is CSARLTGLKVYF. In DNA, the CDR3 is TGCAGCGCCCGGCTAACTGGCCTTAAAGTGTACTTC.

This CDR3 is CASRRGYQETQYF. In nucleotides, the CDR3 is TGTGCCAGCAGGAGAGGGTACCAAGAGACCCAGTACTTC. The chain employs TRBV7-2 and TRBJ2-5, with D perhaps TRBD2 (5 bases). Trimming removed 6 bases at V and 0 bases at J, with 8 bases between. Germline V CDR1 and CDR2: SGHTA, FQGNSA. This CDR3 region has 13 residues.

This chain connects TRBV25-1 to TRBJ2-7; D gene unclear. Looked up from germline, CDR1 is MGHDK and CDR2 is SYGVNS. CDR3 length: 12 amino acids. Trimming took 2 bases from V and 3 from J, leaving 5 bases between them. The CDR3 loop is CASSEANYEQYF. Here the CDR3 DNA reads TGTGCCAGCAGTGAAGCGAACTACGAGCAGTACTTC.

The gene calls are TRBV30 and TRBJ2-2; tentatively, D is TRBD1 or TRBD2 (6 bases each). The length of the CDR3 is 13 residues. Per the germline V gene, CDR1 is GTSNPN and CDR2 is SVGIG (reference sequence). The V gene lost 0 bases and the J gene lost 7 bases, with 9 bases spanning the gap. The CDR3 sequence: CAWSVRGGGELFF. CDR3 nucleotide sequence: TGTGCCTGGAGTGTCAGGGGAGGCGGGGAGCTGTTTTTT.

The genes are TRBV10-3 and TRBJ1-1; D not resolved. The CDR3 contains 14 residues. The V gene's germline CDR1 is ENHRY and CDR2 SYGVKD. V was trimmed by 3 bases and J by 3 bases, leaving 11 bases between them. In DNA, the CDR3 is TGTGCCATCAGTGATCAGCGAGGCCACACTGAAGCTTTCTTT. It translates to CAISDQRGHTEAFF.

The chain employs TRBV2 and TRBJ1-5; a weak D match, TRBD1 (6 bases). This CDR3 has 14 residues. Germline V lookup: CDR1 SNHLY, CDR2 FYNNEI. Trimming took off 4 bases at V and 4 bases at J, with 11 bases between the two ends. CDR3 residues: CASSGWDKNQPQHF. CDR3 nucleotides: TGTGCCAGCAGTGGGTGGGACAAGAATCAGCCCCAGCATTTT.

The V call is TRBV6-5, the J call TRBJ2-3, with D possibly being TRBD1 (6 bases). The V end lost 4 bases, the J end lost 1 base, and 9 bases lay between the germline ends. The V gene's germline CDR1 is MNHEY and CDR2 SVGAGI. The CDR3 loop spans 14 amino acids. The CDR3 nucleotides are TGTGCCAGCAGTTCGGCAGGGGGCACAGATACGCAGTATTTT. It yields the protein CASSSAGGTDTQYF.

The chain has TRBV6-5 and TRBJ1-2, with D possibly matching TRBD1 (6 bases). The CDR3 length is 13 residues. V was trimmed by 5 bases and J by 7 bases, leaving 14 bases between them. Germline assignment: CDR1 MNHEY and CDR2 SVGAGI. The CDR3 nucleotides read TGTGCCAGCAGTAGGGACCAGGGGAGTGGCTACACCTTC. It encodes CASSRDQGSGYTF.

The chain carries TRBV6-5 and TRBJ1-1, with 8 bases matching TRBD1. V lost 11 bases and J lost 6; bases outside the gene matches: 11. The CDR3 covers 13 residues. In germline, CDR1 is MNHEY, CDR2 SVGAGI. The CDR3: CAVRDRGLAEAFF. Here the CDR3 DNA reads TGTGCCGTCCGTGACAGGGGTCTCGCTGAAGCTTTCTTT.

A word on this clone: Other nucleotide sequences from this sample produce the same CDR3. The chain uses TRBV7-2 and TRBJ2-1; 7 bases align to TRBD2. There are 15 residues in the CDR3. The V gene end was trimmed by 0 bases and the J gene end by 5 bases; junction bases not matched to a gene: 4. Per the germline V gene, CDR1 is SGHTA and CDR2 is FQGNSA. CDR3 bases: TGTGCCAGCAGCTTAGCTACGGGGGGAAACAATGAGCAGTTCTTC. Its protein product is CASSLATGGNNEQFF.

This clone turned up a few times. DNA for the CDR3: TGTGCCAGTAGTACAGGGAGGGATACTGAAGCTTTCTTT. Protein: CASSTGRDTEAFF. The V gene is TRBV19, the J gene TRBJ1-1, with a possible D match to TRBD1 (5 bases). CDR1 LNHDA and CDR2 SQIVND come from the germline V gene (reference sequence). The CDR3 consists of 13 residues. Trimming removed 4 bases at V and 5 bases at J, with 11 bases between.

The table lists this clone with a few counts. The chain uses TRBV10-2 and TRBJ1-3; 9 bases align to TRBD1. In germline, CDR1 is WSHSY, CDR2 SAAADI. The CDR3 runs to 15 residues. Trimming took 6 bases from V and 0 from J; bases not matched to a gene: 3. The CDR3 protein is CASREGQGSGNTIYF. CDR3 bases: TGCGCCAGCAGGGAGGGACAGGGCTCTGGAAACACCATATATTTT.

This rearrangement joins TRBV11-2 to TRBJ2-7, with TRBD1 matching 8 bases. The ends lost 5 bases at V and 3 bases at J; junction bases unmatched: 6. This CDR3 spans 14 amino acids. Germline V gene lookup returns CDR1 SGHAT and CDR2 FQNNGV. The CDR3, as DNA: TGTGCCAGCAGCGCCAGGACAGGGAACTACGAGCAGTACTTC. Amino acids: CASSARTGNYEQYF.

A remark on this clone: The junction shows a germline mismatch at one end, possibly a read error. CDR3 DNA sequence: TGTGCTAGCAGCTTAGGGGCCGGGAACCAAGAGACCCAGTACTTC. Residues: CASSLGAGNQETQYF. The chain has TRBV7-7 and TRBJ2-5; either TRBD1 or TRBD2 may fit D (5 bases each). The germline V gene encodes CDR1 SSHAT and CDR2 FNYEAQ (reference sequence). The CDR3 has 15 amino acids.

The chain employs TRBV29-1 and TRBJ2-7; D remains unclear. TRBJ2-1 matches the DNA end more closely, so the J call is doubtful. The CDR3 contains 13 residues. Germline loops: CDR1 SQVTM, CDR2 ANQGSEA. CDR3 nucleotides: TGCAGCGTTCAGAAATCTAACTACAATGAGCAGTTCTTC. Protein: CSVQKSNYNEQFF.

The genes are TRBV5-1 and TRBJ2-1; 12 bases map to TRBD2. V shed 1 base and J 4 bases; nucleotides not matched to a gene: 12. The CDR3 has 19 amino acids. Germline lookup yields CDR1 SGHRS and CDR2 YFSETQ. The CDR3 loop reads CASSLMETSGSKEYNEQFF. CDR3 bases: TGCGCCAGCAGCTTGATGGAGACTAGCGGGAGTAAAGAATACAATGAGCAGTTCTTC. Full variable domain (outside the CDR3, taken from reference TRBV5-1 and TRBJ2-1): KAGVTQTPRYLIKTRGQQVTLSCSPISGHRSVSWYQQTPGQGLQFLFEYFSETQRNKGNFPGRFSGRQFSNSRSEMNVSTLELGDSALYLCASSLMETSGSKEYNEQFFGPGTRLTVL.

The chain employs TRBV6-6 and TRBJ1-2; D possibly corresponds to TRBD1 (5 bases). There are 14 residues in the CDR3. Germline values: CDR1 MNHNY, CDR2 SVGAGI (reference sequence). Deletions cut 6 bases from V and 4 bases from J, with 15 bases between. CDR3 DNA sequence: TGTGCCAGCAGCGAAACCTCCGGGGGCTATGGCTACACCTTC. This gives the protein CASSETSGGYGYTF.

The V call is TRBV4-1, the J call TRBJ2-5; tentatively, D is TRBD2 (5 bases). The V gene's germline CDR1 is MGHRA and CDR2 YSYEKL. Trimming removed 0 bases at V and 5 bases at J, with 16 bases between. CDR3 length equals 16 residues. CDR3 sequence (DNA): TGCGCCAGCAGCCAAGAAGGAGGAGTTCGCGGGGAGACCCAGTACTTC. This sequence encodes CASSQEGGVRGETQYF.

The CDR3 protein is CASSLLLGRDRGPYEQYF. DNA of the CDR3: TGTGCCAGCAGCTTGCTGTTGGGGAGGGACAGGGGGCCCTACGAGCAGTACTTC. This chain connects TRBV5-4 to TRBJ2-5; 12 nucleotides line up with TRBD1. Near its end, the DNA agrees better with TRBJ2-7, so the J call may be wrong. CDR1 and CDR2 (germline): SGHNT, YYREEE (reference sequence). The CDR3 length is 18 residues.

J is TRBJ2-1 and V is TRBV29-1; no firm D call. V lost 4 bases and J 7 bases, leaving 11 bases between the germline ends. Germline V gene lookup returns CDR1 SQVTM and CDR2 ANQGSEA. CDR3 size: 12 residues. This chain's CDR3 is CSVGRLSNEQFF. In nucleotides, the CDR3 is TGCAGCGTTGGTAGGTTATCGAATGAGCAGTTCTTC.

This clone was counted only a few times. This sequence joins TRBV19 and TRBJ1-1, with D possibly being TRBD1 (6 bases). Germline V lookup: CDR1 LNHDA, CDR2 SQIVND (reference sequence). The CDR3 consists of 13 residues. With 5 bases removed from V and 5 bases from J, the gap between germline ends came to 12 bases. In DNA form, the CDR3 reads TGTGCCAGTAGTGACCAGGGGCGGACTGAAGCTTTCTTT. Translating it yields CASSDQGRTEAFF.

The chain carries TRBV6-1 and TRBJ1-1; possibly TRBD1 for D (5 bases). CDR1 is MNHNS and CDR2 is SASEGT in the germline V gene. The CDR3 consists of 14 residues. V lost 0 bases to trimming and J lost 11 bases, with 16 bases between them. The CDR3 reads CASSEALRTIRAFF. CDR3 bases: TGTGCCAGCAGTGAAGCGCTTCGGACAATCCGTGCTTTCTTT.

The chain uses TRBV6-6 and TRBJ1-1; D not resolved. Trimming took off 5 bases at V and 0 bases at J, with 7 bases between the two ends. The CDR3 extends over 13 amino acids. Per germline, CDR1 MNHNY and CDR2 SVGAGI (reference sequence). The CDR3 coding sequence is TGTGCCAGCAGTCAGGATATGAACACTGAAGCTTTCTTT. It yields the protein CASSQDMNTEAFF.

J is TRBJ2-7 and V is TRBV7-2; possible D gene TRBD2, 5 bases. V lost 2 bases and J 5 bases, leaving 16 bases between the germline ends. Germline-derived CDR1 and CDR2 are SGHTA and FQGNSA. CDR3 length: 15 residues. This CDR3 reads CASSLYGVTIHEQYF. In DNA, the CDR3 is TGTGCCAGCAGCTTATACGGGGTAACGATACACGAGCAGTACTTC. The full variable domain, with the rest looked up from reference TRBV7-2 and TRBJ2-7, is GAGVSQSPSNKVTEKGKDVELRCDPISGHTALYWYRQSLGQGLEFLIYFQGNSAPDKSGLPSDRFSAERTGGSVSTLTIQRTQQEDSAVYLCASSLYGVTIHEQYFGPGTRLTVT.